This T cell receptor (beta chain) emerged from a study of blood T cell repertoires in COVID-19. Study context: Samples came from the United States, Italy and Spain, spanning acute and convalescent COVID-19. PBMCs, B-cell-depleted T cells, or T cells were the source of the cDNA or gDNA that made up the material.

CDR1 is GTSNPN, CDR2 SVGIG, per germline (reference sequence). The CDR3 contains 13 residues. V lost 0 bases, J lost 6 bases, and 12 bases lay in between. This clone was picked up one time. In the authors' workflow: Amplification of reference gene primers was used by the study to estimate nucleated cell counts. The method was immunoSEQ multiplex PCR; TCRdb's version includes in-frame clones alone and lacks a portion of them. The DNA was the basis for D and trimming; V, J and clone size are from that table. The sample holds approximately 300,000 clones, 89% seen once. This clonotype was obtained from a man in his late teens or twenties who had recovered from COVID-19. Material: peripheral blood. The J gene is TRBJ2-7, the V gene TRBV30; possible D gene TRBD2, 5 bases. CDR3 loop: CAWSVAPRGEQYF. For the CDR3, the DNA is TGTGCCTGGAGTGTAGCCCCCCGGGGCGAGCAGTACTTC.